One and the same sample provided the 10 T cell receptor beta chains below, sequenced in a study of Tregs in tolerant kidney transplant recipients. Assay used: immunoSEQ multiplex PCR; TCRdb lists only in-frame clones, some missing. Found here are nearly 15,000 clones; the top ten clones hold just over 3.5%. Related graft donors supplied nonmyeloablative bone marrow transplants, and mixed chimerism was transient. The sequencing used CD4+ T cells from blood (PBMCs), collected 12 months after the transplant. These receptors came from a human patient who received a combined kidney and bone marrow transplant. Some of these T cells may belong to the graft donor.

About this clone itself: The read halts 3 residues ahead of the CDR3 end, with the missing end drawn from the germline J gene. The V and J genes are TRBV5-1 and TRBJ2-5, with 10 nucleotides matching TRBD1. Unmatched junction bases numbered 6, after V lost 6 bases and J lost 4 bases. The CDR3 covers 14 residues. CDR1 and CDR2 (germline): SGHRS, YFSETQ. The covered CDR3 bases are TGCGCCAGCACCCTCGGGACAGGGGTAGAGACC. It encodes CASTLGTGVET. In full, the CDR3 is CASTLGTGVETQYF.

Concerning this clone itself: The CDR3 end falls 3 residues outside the read, so it is completed with the germline J gene. The chain joins TRBV7-2 to TRBJ1-2; D is unresolved. From germline, CDR1 is SGHTA and CDR2 FQGNSA. The V end was cut by 1 base, the J end by 3 bases, with 12 bases between. This CDR3 comprises 15 residues. The CDR3 protein is CASSLGYAGDYGYTF. The CDR3 bases that were read are TGTGCCAGCAGCTTAGGGTATGCGGGCGACTATGGC.

Worth noting for this clone: The CDR3 end is not reached by the read, which stops 3 residues before it; the germline J gene fills it in. V gene TRBV7-6 combines with J gene TRBJ2-1; D is perhaps TRBD1 (5 bases). CDR3 length: 15 amino acids. Trimming left V 7 bases short and J 1 base short, with 14 bases between. The germline V gene has CDR1 SGHVS and CDR2 FNYEAQ. The covered CDR3 bases are TGTGCCAGCACCCAGACCCAGGGATCCTACAATGAG. Translated, it gives CASTQTQGSYNE. The CDR3, in full, reads CASTQTQGSYNEQFF.

As for this clone: Coverage ceases 3 residues before the CDR3 finishes, and the germline J gene fills in the end. The chain joins TRBV20-1 to TRBJ2-7; D is ambiguous. The CDR3 sequence is 12 residues long. The V gene's germline CDR1 is DFQATT and CDR2 SNEGSKA (reference sequence). The V and J ends lost 3 bases and 1 base respectively, with 7 bases between them. The CDR3 sequence: CSARPQSYEQYF. The CDR3 DNA, read in part, is TGCAGTGCTAGGCCTCAGTCCTACGAG.

Remarks on this clone: The CDR3 end lies 3 residues beyond the end of the read and is filled in from the germline J gene. The chain employs TRBV5-1 and TRBJ2-5; D remains ambiguous. The CDR3 has 12 amino acids. Germline V gene sequence: CDR1 SGHRS, CDR2 YFSETQ. V was trimmed by 0 bases and J by 5 bases, leaving 5 bases between them. The CDR3: CASSLAFETQYF. Partial CDR3 DNA: TGCGCCAGCAGCTTGGCCTTTGAGACC.

A remark on this clone: The DNA ends 3 residues before the CDR3 does, and the rest of the CDR3 is filled in from the germline J gene. The V and J genes are TRBV2 and TRBJ2-4, with D unclear. Germline CDR1 SNHLY, CDR2 FYNNEI. This CDR3 has 12 residues. This CDR3 reads CASSEYPSTQYF. The sequenced CDR3 bases are TGTGCCAGCAGTGAATATCCGAGCACT.

About this clone: The missing CDR3 end, 3 residues past where the read stops, is filled in from the germline J gene. The genes are TRBV7-3 and TRBJ2-2, with 9 bases that match TRBD1. J gave up 6 bases and V 5 bases, and 7 bases lay outside the gene matches. This CDR3 spans 15 amino acids. Germline V gives CDR1 SGHTA, CDR2 FQGTGA. The DNA read from the CDR3 is TGTGCCAGCAGCCCGGGACAGGGTGTCTCCGGGGAG. Protein: CASSPGQGVSGE. The full CDR3 is CASSPGQGVSGELFF.

Remarks on this clone: Read sequence stops 3 residues before the CDR3 end, and the germline J gene provides the missing end. V is TRBV2 and J is TRBJ2-2; D is possibly TRBD1 or TRBD2 (5 bases each). V lost 7 bases and J 0 bases, leaving 12 bases between the germline ends. Looked up from germline, CDR1 is SNHLY and CDR2 is FYNNEI. The CDR3 has 15 residues. The CDR3 sequence: CASKGSISNTGELFF. CDR3 DNA (partial): TGTGCCAGCAAGGGGAGCATATCGAACACCGGGGAG. The full variable domain, with the rest looked up from reference TRBV2 and TRBJ2-2, is EPEVTQTPSHQVTQMGQEVILRCVPISNHLYFYWYRQILGQKVEFLVSFYNNEISEKSEIFDDQFSVERPDGSNFTLKIRSTKLEDSAMYFCASKGSISNTGELFFGEGSRLTVL.

Remarks on this clone: The read ends 3 residues before the CDR3 terminus; that terminus is restored from the germline J gene. The chain has TRBV10-3 and TRBJ2-3; either TRBD1 or TRBD2 may supply D (5 bases each). With 10 bases removed from V and 3 bases from J, the gap between germline ends came to 14 bases. CDR3 length: 13 residues. CDR1 and CDR2 from the germline V gene are ENHRY and SYGVKD. CDR3 sequence: CASYRGETDTQYF. CDR3 DNA, as far as it was read: TGTGCCAGCTATCGAGGGGAGACAGATACG.

Turning to this clone: The CDR3 end lies 3 residues beyond the end of the read and is filled in from the germline J gene. The gene calls are TRBV2 and TRBJ2-2; D may be TRBD1 (5 bases). Germline CDR1 is SNHLY and CDR2 is FYNNEI. This CDR3 spans 14 amino acids. Trimming took off 6 bases at V and 5 bases at J, with 13 bases between the two ends. This chain's CDR3 is CASSLSGWTGELFF. The part of the CDR3 DNA that was read is TGTGCCAGCAGCCTCTCAGGGTGGACCGGGGAG.